A selection of T cell receptor beta chains follows, all from one sample in a study of T cell responses to AZD1222 COVID-19 vaccine. Assay used: immunoSEQ multiplex PCR; TCRdb lists only in-frame clones, some missing. Of about 160,000 clones listed, 90% were seen once; the top ten hold approximately 1.5%. The sample here was peripheral blood, taken on day 0 of AZD1222 vaccination. The receptors come from an adult in good health. Both conserved end residues are part of each CDR3. The D gene is left open where the match is weak. Size is omitted from some rows. Given values are once, few, many or a class for expanded clones.

TRBJ1-2 NA TRBV4-1 NA TGCGCCAGCAGCCAAGTGGGGACAAACTATGGCTACACCTTC CASSQVGTNYGYTF
TRBJ1-5 NA TRBV6-1 few TGTGCCAGCAGTGAAGCAGCTAATCAGCCCCAGCATTTT CASSEAANQPQHF
TRBJ2-7 TRBD1 TRBV27 NA TGTGCCAGCAGTCTTTCCCGGGACAGGGGGAAAAGCCAGTACTTC CASSLSRDRGKSQYF
TRBJ1-4 NA TRBV19 NA TGTGCCAGTAGTATAGGGGAAAAACTGTTTTTT CASSIGEKLFF
TRBJ1-1 NA TRBV19 NA TGTGCCAGTAGACCCGGGCCCACCAGGGTCGACACTGAAGCTTTCTTT CASRPGPTRVDTEAFF
TRBJ1-2 TRBD1 TRBV29-1 NA TGCAGCCAGTGGGACAGCTATGGCTACACCTTC CSQWDSYGYTF
TRBJ1-1 TRBD1 TRBV6-5 NA TGTGCCAGCAGGTCAGGGGGCGCGGGGACTGAAGCTTTCTTT CASRSGGAGTEAFF
TRBJ1-5 NA TRBV19 few TGTGCCAGTAAGGGGCAGTCCAATCAGCCCCAGCATTTT CASKGQSNQPQHF
TRBJ2-1 NA TRBV6-2/TRBV6-3 NA TGTGCCAGCAGTTATAACGGAAAGGATGAGCAGTTCTTC CASSYNGKDEQFF
TRBJ2-2 TRBD2 TRBV7-2 NA TGTGCCAGCAGCTCAAATAGCGGGGTGGGCACCGGGGAGCTGTTTTTT CASSSNSGVGTGELFF
TRBJ1-2 NA TRBV11-3 NA TGTGCCAGCAGCTTAGGACAGAATGGCTACACCTTC CASSLGQNGYTF
TRBJ1-1 NA TRBV7-2 NA TGTGCCAGCAGCTTACTTCTAGGGAGCACTGAAGCTTTCTTT CASSLLLGSTEAFF
TRBJ1-2 NA TRBV24-1 NA TGTGCCACCTCCGGGACACGCTTCGATGGCTACACCTTC CATSGTRFDGYTF
TRBJ2-7 TRBD1 TRBV10-1 once TGCGCCAGCAGTGAGAGGGGACAGAGCGAGCAGTACTTC CASSERGQSEQYF
TRBJ2-5 NA TRBV27 NA TGTGCCAGCAGTTGGGGGGAGACCCAGTACTTC CASSWGETQYF
TRBJ2-1 TRBD2 TRBV3-1/TRBV3-2 few TGTGCCAGCAGCCAAGACCCAGCGGGGGCCTTCGGAGAGCAGTTCTTC CASSQDPAGAFGEQFF
TRBJ1-5 TRBD1 TRBV30 NA TGTGCCTGGAGTGTACAGGGGCGAGGGGCATATCAGCCCCAGCATTTT CAWSVQGRGAYQPQHF
TRBJ1-1 TRBD1 TRBV5-4 NA TGTGCCAGCAGCCCGGGACAGGGGCGAGAGAACACTGAAGCTTTCTTT CASSPGQGRENTEAFF
TRBJ1-1 TRBD1 TRBV19 NA TGTGCCAGTAGAACACAGGGGGTGAACACTGAAGCTTTCTTT CASRTQGVNTEAFF
TRBJ1-2 NA TRBV11-2 NA TGTGCCAGCAGCTTATCTTCGTTGACAGTCTATGGCTACACCTTC CASSLSSLTVYGYTF
TRBJ2-1 NA TRBV19 NA TGTGCCAGTAGTATGAGGGGGGCCCTGAATGAGCAGTTCTTC CASSMRGALNEQFF
TRBJ2-1 TRBD2 TRBV9 NA TGTGCCAGCAGTGGCGAAGAGGTAGCGGGGACGAACAATGAGCAGTTCTTC CASSGEEVAGTNNEQFF
TRBJ2-3 NA TRBV28 NA TGTGCCAGCAGTTTAAAAACGGGCGGCACGCAGTATTTT CASSLKTGGTQYF
TRBJ1-1 NA TRBV7-2 once TGTGCCAGCAGCTTATATCGTGGGAACACTGAAGCTTTCTTT CASSLYRGNTEAFF
TRBJ1-6 NA TRBV6-5 NA TGTGCCAGTCGACCCCCGGGGAGTAGCAATTCACCCCTCCACTTT CASRPPGSSNSPLHF
TRBJ1-3 NA TRBV7-9 NA TGTGCCAGCAGCCCCCCTCACTCTGGAAACACCATATATTTT CASSPPHSGNTIYF
TRBJ1-1 NA TRBV6-5 NA TGTTCTACCAATAACGGGCCGGCCGCGAACACTGAAGCTTTCTTT CSTNNGPAANTEAFF